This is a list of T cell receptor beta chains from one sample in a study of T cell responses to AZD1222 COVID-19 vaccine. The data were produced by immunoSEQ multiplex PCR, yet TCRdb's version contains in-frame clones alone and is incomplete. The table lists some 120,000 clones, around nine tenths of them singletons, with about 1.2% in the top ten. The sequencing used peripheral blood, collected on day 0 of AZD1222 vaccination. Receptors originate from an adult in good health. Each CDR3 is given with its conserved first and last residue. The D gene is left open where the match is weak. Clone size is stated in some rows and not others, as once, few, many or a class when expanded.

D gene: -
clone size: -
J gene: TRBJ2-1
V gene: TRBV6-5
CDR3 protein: CASGGSESSYNEQFF
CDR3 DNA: TGTGCCAGCGGGGGATCGGAGAGCTCCTACAATGAGCAGTTCTTC

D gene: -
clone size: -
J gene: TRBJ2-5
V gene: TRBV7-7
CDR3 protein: CASSLVGPQTGTQYF
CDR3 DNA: TGTGCCAGCAGCTTAGTGGGACCCCAGACGGGGACCCAGTACTTC

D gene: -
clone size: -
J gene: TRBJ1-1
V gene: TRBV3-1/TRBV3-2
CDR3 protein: CASRNQGTEAFF
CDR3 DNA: TGTGCCAGCAGGAATCAGGGAACTGAAGCTTTCTTT

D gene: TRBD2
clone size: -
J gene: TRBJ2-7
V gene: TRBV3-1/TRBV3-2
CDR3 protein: CASSQGTSGGPQYF
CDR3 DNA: TGTGCCAGCAGCCAAGGTACTAGCGGGGGGCCCCAGTACTTC

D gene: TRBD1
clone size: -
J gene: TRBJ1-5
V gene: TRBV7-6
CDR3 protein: CASSLGMGRGRQPQHF
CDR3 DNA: TGTGCCAGCAGCTTAGGCATGGGCAGGGGGCGTCAGCCCCAGCATTTT

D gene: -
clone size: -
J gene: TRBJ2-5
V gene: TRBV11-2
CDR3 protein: CASSLDSPQETQYF
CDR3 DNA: TGTGCCAGCAGCTTAGACTCACCCCAAGAGACCCAGTACTTC

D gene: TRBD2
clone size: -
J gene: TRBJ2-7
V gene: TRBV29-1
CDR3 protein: CSVEGPGGSYEQYF
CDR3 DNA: TGCAGCGTTGAGGGGCCGGGGGGCTCCTACGAGCAGTACTTC

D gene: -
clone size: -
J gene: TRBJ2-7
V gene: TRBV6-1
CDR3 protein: CASSDPGRNPYEQYF
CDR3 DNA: TGTGCCAGCAGTGACCCCGGGAGAAATCCCTACGAGCAGTACTTC

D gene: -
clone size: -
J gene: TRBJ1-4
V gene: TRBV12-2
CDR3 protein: CASRLNIFRANEKLFF
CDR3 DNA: TGTGCAAGTCGTCTTAATATCTTCAGGGCTAATGAAAAACTGTTTTTT

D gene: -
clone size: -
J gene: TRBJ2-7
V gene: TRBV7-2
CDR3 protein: CASSLARGAGEQYF
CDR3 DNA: TGTGCCAGCAGCTTAGCAAGGGGGGCGGGCGAGCAGTACTTC

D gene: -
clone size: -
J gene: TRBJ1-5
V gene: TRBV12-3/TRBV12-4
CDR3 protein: CASRGNSNQPQHF
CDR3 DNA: TGTGCCAGCAGGGGAAATAGCAATCAGCCCCAGCATTTT

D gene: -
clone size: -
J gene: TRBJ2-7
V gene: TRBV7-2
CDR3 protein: CASSPLDRTYEQYF
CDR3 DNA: TGTGCCAGCAGCCCCCTGGACAGAACCTACGAGCAGTACTTC

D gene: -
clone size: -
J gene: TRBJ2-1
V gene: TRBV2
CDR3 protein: CASSGRQGVNEQFF
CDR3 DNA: TGTGCCAGCAGTGGGCGGCAGGGCGTGAATGAGCAGTTCTTC

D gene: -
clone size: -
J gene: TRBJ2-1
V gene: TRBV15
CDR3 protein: CATSRQEYNEQFF
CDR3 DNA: TGTGCCACCAGCAGACAGGAATACAATGAGCAGTTCTTC

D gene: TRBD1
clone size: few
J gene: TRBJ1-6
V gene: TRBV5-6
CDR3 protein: CASSDRGPVSPLHF
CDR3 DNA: TGTGCCAGCAGCGACAGGGGGCCGGTGTCACCCCTCCACTTT

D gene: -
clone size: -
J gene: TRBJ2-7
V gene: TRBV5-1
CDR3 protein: CASSLVGTHEQYF
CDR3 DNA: TGCGCCAGCAGCTTGGTAGGTACTCACGAGCAGTACTTC

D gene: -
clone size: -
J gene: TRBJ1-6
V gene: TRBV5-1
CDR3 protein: CASSTGRGPVRSPLHF
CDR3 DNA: TGCGCCAGCAGCACGGGGAGGGGTCCGGTGAGATCACCCCTCCACTTT

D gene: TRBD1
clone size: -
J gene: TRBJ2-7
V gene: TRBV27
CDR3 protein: CASSFGTGGYDEQYF
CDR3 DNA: TGTGCCAGCAGTTTTGGGACAGGGGGCTACGACGAGCAGTACTTC

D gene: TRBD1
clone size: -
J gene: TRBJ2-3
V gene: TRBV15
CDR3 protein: CATSRGDRDTDTQYF
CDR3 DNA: TGTGCCACCAGCAGAGGGGACAGGGACACAGATACGCAGTATTTT

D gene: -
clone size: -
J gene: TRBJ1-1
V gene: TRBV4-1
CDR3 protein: CASSQVPGNTEAFF
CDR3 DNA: TGCGCCAGCAGCCAAGTTCCCGGAAACACTGAAGCTTTCTTT

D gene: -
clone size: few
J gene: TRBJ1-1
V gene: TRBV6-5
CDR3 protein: CASSRLDGNTEAFF
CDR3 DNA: TGTGCCAGCAGCCGACTGGACGGGAACACTGAAGCTTTCTTT

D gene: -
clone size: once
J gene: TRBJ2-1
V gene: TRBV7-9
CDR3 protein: CASSLKQKSDEQFF
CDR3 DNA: TGTGCCAGCAGCTTAAAGCAGAAATCCGATGAGCAGTTCTTC

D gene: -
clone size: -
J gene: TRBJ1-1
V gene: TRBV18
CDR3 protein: CASSRRGNTEAFF
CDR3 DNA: TGTGCCAGCTCGCGACGGGGAAACACTGAAGCTTTCTTT

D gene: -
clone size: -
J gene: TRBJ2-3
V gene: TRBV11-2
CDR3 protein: CASSPTRGRTDTQYF
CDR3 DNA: TGTGCCAGCAGCCCTACGAGGGGGAGGACAGATACGCAGTATTTT

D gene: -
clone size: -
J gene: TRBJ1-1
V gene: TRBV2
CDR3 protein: CASSVGSLNTEAFF
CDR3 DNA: TGTGCCAGCAGTGTGGGCAGTCTGAACACTGAAGCTTTCTTT

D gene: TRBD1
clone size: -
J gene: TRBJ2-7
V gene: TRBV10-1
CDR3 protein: CASSPGTGGFHEQYF
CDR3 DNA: TGCGCCAGCAGTCCCGGGACAGGGGGCTTCCACGAGCAGTACTTC

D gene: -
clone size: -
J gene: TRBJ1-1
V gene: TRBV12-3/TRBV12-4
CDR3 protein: CASITGNTEAFF
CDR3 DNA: TGTGCCAGCATCACAGGGAACACTGAAGCTTTCTTT

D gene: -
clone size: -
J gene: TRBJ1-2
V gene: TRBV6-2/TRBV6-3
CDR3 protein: CASSYGQSEYGYTF
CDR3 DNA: TGTGCCAGCAGTTACGGCCAATCTGAGTATGGCTACACCTTC

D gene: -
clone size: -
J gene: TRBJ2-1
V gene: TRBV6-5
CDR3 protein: CASSTLIYNEQFF
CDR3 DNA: TGTGCCAGCAGCACCCTAATTTACAATGAGCAGTTCTTC

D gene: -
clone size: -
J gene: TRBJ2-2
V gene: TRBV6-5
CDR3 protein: CASSRDAKTGELFF
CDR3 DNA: TGTGCCAGCAGTCGGGACGCAAAGACCGGGGAGCTGTTTTTT

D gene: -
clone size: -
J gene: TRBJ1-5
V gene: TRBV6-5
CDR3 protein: CASRPGDGDLKPQHF
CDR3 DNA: TGTGCCAGCAGGCCCGGGGACGGGGACTTAAAGCCCCAGCATTTT

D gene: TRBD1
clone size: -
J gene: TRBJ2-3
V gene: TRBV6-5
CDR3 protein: CASRTGFFYTDTQYF
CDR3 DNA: TGTGCCAGCAGGACAGGGTTTTTTTACACAGATACGCAGTATTTT

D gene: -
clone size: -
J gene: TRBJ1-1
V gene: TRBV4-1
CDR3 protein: CASSQVGRLSDTEAFF
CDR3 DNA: TGCGCCAGCAGCCAAGTGGGTAGGCTTTCGGACACTGAAGCTTTCTTT

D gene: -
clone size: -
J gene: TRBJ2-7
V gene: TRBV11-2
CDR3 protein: CASSPSYEQYF
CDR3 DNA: TGTGCCAGCAGCCCGTCCTACGAGCAGTACTTC

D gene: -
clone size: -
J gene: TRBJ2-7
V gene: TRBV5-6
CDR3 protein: CASSLDGTPKPYEQYF
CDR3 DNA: TGTGCCAGCAGCTTAGATGGGACACCGAAGCCCTACGAGCAGTACTTC

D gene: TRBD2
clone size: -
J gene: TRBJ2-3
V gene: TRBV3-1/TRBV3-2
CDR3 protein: CASSQVLVASGGDSDTQYF
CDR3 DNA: TGTGCCAGCAGCCAAGTATTAGTTGCTAGCGGGGGGGATTCAGATACGCAGTATTTT

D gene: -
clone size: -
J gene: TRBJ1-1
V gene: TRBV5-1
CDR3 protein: CASNHEGRAFF
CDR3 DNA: TGCGCCAGCAACCATGAGGGCCGGGCTTTCTTT

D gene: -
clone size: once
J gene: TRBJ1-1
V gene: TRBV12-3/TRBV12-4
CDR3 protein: CASSFGRDTEAFF
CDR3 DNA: TGTGCCAGCAGTTTCGGCAGGGACACTGAAGCTTTCTTT

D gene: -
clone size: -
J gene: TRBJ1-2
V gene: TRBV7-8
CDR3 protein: CASSLKGDTQLYGYTF
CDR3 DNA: TGTGCCAGCAGCTTAAAGGGGGACACGCAACTTTATGGCTACACCTTC

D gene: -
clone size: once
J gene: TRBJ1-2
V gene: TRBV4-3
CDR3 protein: CASSQETRDSGYTF
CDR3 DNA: TGCGCCAGCAGCCAAGAAACGAGGGACTCTGGCTACACCTTC

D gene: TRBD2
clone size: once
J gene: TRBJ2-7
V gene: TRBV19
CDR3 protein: CASSIAGGGQGYEQYF
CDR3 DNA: TGTGCCAGTAGTATCGCCGGCGGGGGGCAGGGCTACGAGCAGTACTTC

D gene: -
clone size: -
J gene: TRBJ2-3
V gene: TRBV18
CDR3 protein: CASSPARDTQYF
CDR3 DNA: TGTGCCAGCTCACCGGCTCGAGATACGCAGTATTTT

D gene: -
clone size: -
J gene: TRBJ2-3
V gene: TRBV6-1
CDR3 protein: CASSDEAADTQYF
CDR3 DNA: TGTGCCAGCAGTGACGAAGCCGCGGATACGCAGTATTTT

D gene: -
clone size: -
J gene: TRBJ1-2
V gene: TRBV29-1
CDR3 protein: CSVSHSNYGYTF
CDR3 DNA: TGCAGCGTGTCTCACAGTAACTATGGCTACACCTTC

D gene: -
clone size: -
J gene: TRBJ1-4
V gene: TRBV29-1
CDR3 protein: CSVGGRANEKLFF
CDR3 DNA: TGCAGCGTTGGGGGAAGGGCTAATGAAAAACTGTTTTTT

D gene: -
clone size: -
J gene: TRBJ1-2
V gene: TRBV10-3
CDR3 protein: CAISESTLPGYTF
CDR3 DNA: TGTGCCATCAGTGAGTCGACCCTCCCCGGCTACACCTTC

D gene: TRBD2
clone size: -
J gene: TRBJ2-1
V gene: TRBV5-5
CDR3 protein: CASSLIGVPLATIYNEQFF
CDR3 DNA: TGTGCCAGCAGCCTAATAGGGGTCCCACTAGCGACCATTTACAATGAGCAGTTCTTC

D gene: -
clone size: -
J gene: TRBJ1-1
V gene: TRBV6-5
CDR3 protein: CASSSGGTGSSEAFF
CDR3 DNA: TGTGCCAGCAGTTCTGGAGGAACAGGTAGTTCTGAAGCTTTCTTT

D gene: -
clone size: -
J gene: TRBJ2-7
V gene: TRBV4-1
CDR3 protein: CASSQAGILGEQYF
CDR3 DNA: TGCGCCAGCAGCCAAGCAGGAATTCTCGGCGAGCAGTACTTC

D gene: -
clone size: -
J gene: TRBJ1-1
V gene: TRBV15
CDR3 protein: CATSSLARANTEAFF
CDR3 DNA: TGTGCCACCAGCAGTCTGGCCAGGGCGAACACTGAAGCTTTCTTT

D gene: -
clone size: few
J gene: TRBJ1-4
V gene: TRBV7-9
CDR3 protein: CASSLVVGGPGEKLFF
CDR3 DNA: TGTGCCAGCAGCTTAGTGGTCGGGGGGCCCGGTGAAAAACTGTTTTTT

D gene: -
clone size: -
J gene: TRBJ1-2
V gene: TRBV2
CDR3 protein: CASKPGPNYGYTF
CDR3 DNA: TGTGCCAGCAAACCAGGACCTAACTATGGCTACACCTTC

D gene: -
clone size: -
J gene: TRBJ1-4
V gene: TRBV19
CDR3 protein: CASSQSGGAHEKLFF
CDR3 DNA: TGTGCCAGTAGTCAATCCGGGGGGGCGCATGAAAAACTGTTTTTT

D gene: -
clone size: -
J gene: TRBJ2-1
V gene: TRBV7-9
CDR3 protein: CASSSYWGAGLSSYNEQFF
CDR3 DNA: TGTGCCAGCAGCTCTTATTGGGGGGCGGGTTTAAGTTCCTACAATGAGCAGTTCTTC